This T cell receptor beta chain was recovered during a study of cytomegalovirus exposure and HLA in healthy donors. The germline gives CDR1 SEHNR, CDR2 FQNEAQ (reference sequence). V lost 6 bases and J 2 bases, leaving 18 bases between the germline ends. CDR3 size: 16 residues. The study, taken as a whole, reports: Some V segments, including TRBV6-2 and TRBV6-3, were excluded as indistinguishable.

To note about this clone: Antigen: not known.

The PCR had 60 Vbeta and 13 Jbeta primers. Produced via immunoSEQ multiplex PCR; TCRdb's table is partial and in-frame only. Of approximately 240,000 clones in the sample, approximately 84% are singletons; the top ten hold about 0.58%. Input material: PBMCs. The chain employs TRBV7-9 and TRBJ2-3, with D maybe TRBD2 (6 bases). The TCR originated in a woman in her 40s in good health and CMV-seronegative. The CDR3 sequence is CASRPGKGGVTDTQYF. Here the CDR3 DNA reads TGTGCCAGCAGACCCGGGAAGGGCGGGGTCACAGATACGCAGTATTTT.